Each of the 7 T cell receptor beta chains below was sequenced from the same sample in a study of cytomegalovirus exposure and HLA in healthy donors. PCR was performed using 60 Vbeta and 13 Jbeta primers. Method: immunoSEQ multiplex PCR; TCRdb's copy keeps in-frame clones and lacks some. This table holds 150,000 to 200,000 clones, 70% to 90% found once. The sequenced material came from PBMCs. These TCRs come from a man aged 18 to 29 in good health and CMV-seropositive.

The chain combines TRBV7-9 with TRBJ2-5, with D maybe TRBD2 (6 bases). The germline V gene has CDR1 SEHNR and CDR2 FQNEAQ (reference sequence). The CDR3 consists of 15 residues. Trimming stripped 2 bases from V and 2 bases from J, with 12 bases between. CDR3 coding DNA: TGTGCCAGCAGCTTAAGGAGGGGATATCAAGAGACCCAGTACTTC. As protein: CASSLRRGYQETQYF. Full variable domain (remainder filled in from reference TRBV7-9 and TRBJ2-5): DTGVSQNPRHKITKRGQNVTFRCDPISEHNRLYWYRQTLGQGPEFLTYFQNEAQLEKSRLLSDRFSAERPKGSFSTLEIQRTEQGDSAMYLCASSLRRGYQETQYFGPGTRLLVL.

This clone has a handful of counts. This chain uses TRBV27 with TRBJ2-5; weak D call: TRBD2 (5 bases). The V end was cut by 3 bases, the J end by 7 bases, with 9 bases between. The germline CDR1 and CDR2 sequences are MNHEY and SMNVEV (reference sequence). This CDR3 is 12 amino acids long. The chain's CDR3 is CASSLPGGTQYF. CDR3 DNA sequence: TGTGCCAGCAGTTTGCCCGGAGGGACCCAGTACTTC.

The chain uses TRBV2 and TRBJ1-6, with D unresolved. Germline V lookup: CDR1 SNHLY, CDR2 FYNNEI. The CDR3 loop spans 11 amino acids. V gave up 7 bases and J gave up 10 bases, with 8 bases separating them. Written as DNA, the CDR3 is TGTGCCAGCACAAGCAACTCACCCCTCCACTTT. As protein: CASTSNSPLHF.

The chain is built from TRBV7-2 and TRBJ2-3; TRBD2 matches 7 bases. After removal of 5 bases from V and 2 bases from J, the junction contained 7 bases not matched to a gene. This CDR3 is 15 amino acids long. In germline, CDR1 is SGHTA, CDR2 FQGNSA. CDR3 amino acids: CASSLRRGFTDTQYF. CDR3 nucleotides: TGTGCCAGCAGCCTCCGGCGGGGGTTCACAGATACGCAGTATTTT. Drawing the rest from reference TRBV7-2 and TRBJ2-3, the complete variable domain is GAGVSQSPSNKVTEKGKDVELRCDPISGHTALYWYRQSLGQGLEFLIYFQGNSAPDKSGLPSDRFSAERTGGSVSTLTIQRTQQEDSAVYLCASSLRRGFTDTQYFGPGTRLTVL.

The chain combines TRBV18 with TRBJ2-5; 10 nucleotides align to TRBD2. CDR1 and CDR2 (germline): KGHSH, LQKENI. V lost 3 bases to trimming and J lost 0 bases; unmatched junction nucleotides: 7. The CDR3 spans 17 residues. CDR3 coding DNA: TGTGCCAGCTCACCCCTAGCGGGGGCTTCGTACCAAGAGACCCAGTACTTC. The encoded protein is CASSPLAGASYQETQYF.

The V and J genes are TRBV27 and TRBJ1-2; D remains ambiguous. CDR1 MNHEY and CDR2 SMNVEV come from the germline V gene (reference sequence). Trimming removed 5 bases at V and 5 bases at J, with 12 bases between. This CDR3 region has 13 residues. The CDR3 nucleotides read TGTGCCAGCAGTCCAGGACGGGAATATGGCTACACCTTC. Translated, it gives CASSPGREYGYTF.

The chain is built from TRBV10-2 and TRBJ1-1; D is perhaps TRBD1 (6 bases). CDR3 length: 15 amino acids. CDR1 WSHSY and CDR2 SAAADI come from the germline V gene. The V gene lost 3 bases and the J gene lost 5 bases, with 16 bases spanning the gap. The CDR3 sequence: CASSEVSGVRTEAFF. The CDR3 DNA is TGCGCCAGCAGTGAAGTATCAGGGGTGAGAACTGAAGCTTTCTTT.